Following are 16 T cell receptor beta chains from one sample sequenced in a study of OX40 agonist ivuxolimab in advanced cancers. Library prep was done by the immunoSEQ multiplex PCR assay. Imported from immuneACCESS, the table was reduced by TCRdb to in-frame sequences with V and J called. These copies leave out some clones; in studies compared against another copy, an unresolved V gene accounts for under half, and the cause of the remainder is not known. In this sample the table shows around 74,000 clones, about 80% of which occur a single time. The ten largest account for around 0.49% of the sample. The material sequenced was CD4+ or CD8+ T cells sorted from blood, taken in a trial of the OX40 agonist ivuxolimab. Every receptor here comes from an adult with an advanced solid tumor such as melanoma, head and neck, liver or kidney cancer.

J is TRBJ1-1 and V is TRBV18; maybe TRBD1 (6 bases). There are 15 residues in the CDR3. Trimming removed 0 bases from V and 7 bases from J, with 15 bases in between. CDR1 is KGHSH and CDR2 is LQKENI in the germline V gene. The CDR3 spells CASSPPGTRSLEAFF. The DNA of the CDR3 is TGTGCCAGCTCACCACCAGGGACAAGAAGCCTTGAAGCTTTCTTT.

This clone was detected only a few times. V and J are TRBV28 and TRBJ1-1; D gene ambiguous. The V gene lost 6 bases and the J gene lost 5 bases, with 13 bases spanning the gap. This CDR3 contains 13 residues. Germline V gene lookup returns CDR1 MDHEN and CDR2 SYDVKM. CDR3 residues: CASSPTTGTEAFF. CDR3 nucleotide sequence: TGTGCCAGCAGCCCTACCACCGGGACTGAAGCTTTCTTT.

The CDR3 DNA is TGCGCCAGCAGCTTGGGGGACAGGGTCATCGGGGAGCAGTACTTC. This codes for CASSLGDRVIGEQYF. The V and J genes are TRBV5-1 and TRBJ2-7, with 9 bases identical to TRBD1. The CDR3 consists of 15 residues. V was clipped by 0 bases and J by 7 bases; unmatched bases: 8. Germline values: CDR1 SGHRS, CDR2 YFSETQ.

This chain links TRBV6-6 with TRBJ1-1; D gene uncertain. The V gene's germline CDR1 is MNHNY and CDR2 SVGAGI (reference sequence). V lost 2 bases to trimming and J lost 14 bases, with 12 bases between them. There are 11 residues in the CDR3. For the CDR3, the DNA is TGTGCCAGCAGTTACGAAACCGAGTCCTTCTTT. Protein product: CASSYETESFF.

The CDR3 sequence: CASSSRLGSYEQYF. The CDR3 DNA reads TGTGCCAGCAGCTCCCGCCTCGGCTCCTACGAGCAGTACTTC. The rearrangement joins TRBV7-2 to TRBJ2-7; D not certain. Germline loops: CDR1 SGHTA, CDR2 FQGNSA. Trimming took off 4 bases at V and 0 bases at J, with 10 bases between the two ends. The CDR3 length is 14 residues.

This clone was counted only a few times. This chain connects TRBV19 to TRBJ2-5; no clear D. CDR3 length: 13 amino acids. V lost 3 bases to trimming and J lost 5 bases, with 10 bases between them. CDR1 and CDR2 (germline): LNHDA, SQIVND (reference sequence). CDR3 coding DNA: TGTGCCAGTAGTATTGATGGGTGGGAGACCCAGTACTTC. This gives the protein CASSIDGWETQYF.

The chain uses TRBV30 and TRBJ1-5; D uncertain. The germline V gene has CDR1 GTSNPN and CDR2 SVGIG (reference sequence). The CDR3 runs to 12 residues. With 4 bases removed from V and 8 bases from J, the gap between germline ends came to 12 bases. The DNA of the CDR3 is TGTGCCTGGAACTCCCACCGGGAGCCCCAGCATTTT. This encodes CAWNSHREPQHF.

The rearrangement uses TRBV5-1 and TRBJ1-2; 10 bases match TRBD1. The V gene's germline CDR1 is SGHRS and CDR2 YFSETQ. J was trimmed by 3 bases and V by 0 bases; bases with no gene match: 2. The CDR3 is 15 residues long. The CDR3 bases are TGCGCCAGCAGCTTGGTAGGACAGGGGGACTATGGCTACACCTTC. Protein product: CASSLVGQGDYGYTF.

The rearrangement uses TRBV7-3 and TRBJ2-1; D perhaps matches TRBD1 (6 bases). The ends were cut back, 9 bases at V and 1 base at J, with 16 bases in the middle. Germline CDR1 reads SGHTA; CDR2 reads FQGTGA. The CDR3 sequence is 15 residues long. In nucleotides, the CDR3 is TGTGCCAGGACGAGGTTGGGGGCGTCCTACAATGAGCAGTTCTTC. This translates into CARTRLGASYNEQFF.

This rearrangement joins TRBV7-6 to TRBJ2-3; the D call may be TRBD1 or TRBD2 (7 bases each). The CDR3 is 17 amino acids. The germline V gene has CDR1 SGHVS and CDR2 FNYEAQ. V lost 1 base and J lost 9, with 23 bases in between. The CDR3 loop is CASSLDSTGRGMGTQYF. The CDR3 nucleotides read TGTGCCAGCAGCTTAGACTCGACAGGGAGGGGGATGGGCACGCAGTATTTT.

V and J are TRBV7-2 and TRBJ2-1, with TRBD2 matching over 9 bases. J was trimmed by 8 bases and V by 3 bases; bases with no gene match: 5. CDR1 is SGHTA, CDR2 FQGNSA, per germline. The CDR3 spans 14 residues. In DNA form, the CDR3 reads TGTGCCAGCAGCTTGAGCGGGAGGAGGTATGAGCAGTTCTTC. Translated, it gives CASSLSGRRYEQFF.

With regard to this clone: Other DNA sequences from this sample encode an identical CDR3 as well. The V call is TRBV27, the J call TRBJ1-5; 7 bases map to TRBD1. V was pared by 5 bases and J by 0 bases, with 7 bases of the junction left unmatched. Per the germline V gene, CDR1 is MNHEY and CDR2 is SMNVEV (reference sequence). This CDR3 spans 16 amino acids. CDR3 sequence reads: CASSPPGGDSNQPQHF. The CDR3, as DNA: TGTGCCAGCAGTCCCCCAGGGGGAGATAGCAATCAGCCCCAGCATTTT.

This clone was found a few times. CDR3 amino acids: CASSYRGTSLDEQFF. Written as DNA, the CDR3 is TGTGCCAGCAGTTATCGTGGGACTAGCCTCGATGAGCAGTTCTTC. The chain recombines TRBV6-5 with TRBJ2-1; 9 positions agree with TRBD2. Germline CDR1 reads MNHEY; CDR2 reads SVGAGI. The CDR3 spans 15 residues. V dropped 3 bases and J dropped 8; count of bases not matched to a gene: 8.

V gene TRBV4-3 combines with J gene TRBJ2-1, with TRBD1 matching 11 bases. CDR1 is LGHNA, CDR2 YSLEER, per germline. The CDR3 extends over 16 amino acids. V gave up 0 bases and J gave up 7 bases; unmatched junction bases: 5. The CDR3 sequence: CASSQERTGGNNEQFF. The CDR3 region has the DNA TGCGCCAGCAGCCAAGAAAGGACAGGGGGCAATAATGAGCAGTTCTTC.

There are a few counts of this clone. The chain employs TRBV6-1 and TRBJ1-1; D is unclear. CDR3 length equals 12 residues. Germline V lookup: CDR1 MNHNS, CDR2 SASEGT. The ends were cut back, 1 base at V and 5 bases at J, with 5 bases in the middle. In nucleotides, the CDR3 is TGTGCCAGCAGTGAAGGCGGGACTGAAGCTTTCTTT. It codes for CASSEGGTEAFF.

The rearrangement uses TRBV7-2 and TRBJ1-1; D is unresolved. This CDR3 has 13 amino acids. The V and J ends lost 5 bases and 5 bases respectively, with 12 bases between them. Germline V CDR1 and CDR2: SGHTA, FQGNSA. The CDR3 coding sequence is TGTGCCAGCAGCCTTAGTAGGGAAACTGAAGCTTTCTTT. Encoded protein: CASSLSRETEAFF.